This TCR beta chain was sequenced during a study of T cells after yellow fever vaccination. UMIs were added to TCR cDNA along with a universal primer site when it was made by 5'RACE template switching. TCRdb reprocessed the 5' RACE reads with MiXCR, giving one entry per CDR3 protein. The table has 400,000 to 650,000 distinct CDR3 sequences, 20% to 25% seen once; the top ten hold about 15%. Germline V gene lookup returns CDR1 SGHVS and CDR2 FNYEAQ. CDR3 length: 16 amino acids. The ends were cut back, 0 bases at V and 2 bases at J, with 10 bases in the middle. This TCR was sampled from a man aged 18 to 30 who received the YFV17D yellow fever vaccine. The chain has TRBV7-6 and TRBJ2-2; D is undetermined. The sample here was PBMCs, taken about 20 days after the first yellow fever vaccination. CDR3 coding DNA: TGTGCCAGCAGCTTAGCCAGGCCCCGCAACACCGGGGAGCTGTTTTTT. This gives the protein CASSLARPRNTGELFF.